The 6 T cell receptor beta chains below all came from one sample that was sequenced in a study of T cell repertoires in cytomegalovirus infection (dated by TCRdb to between 2019 and 2020). Reading the label with the study, this specimen's treatment or condition is: in vitro stimulation with specific CMV peptide epitopes to enrich CMV-specific T cells. Sequenced on an Illumina HiSeq 1500. TCRdb trimmed the raw reads at Q25, called clones with MiXCR and kept productive beta chains. Each CDR3 protein appears once, grouped with its most common genes and DNA. This sample gives some 800,000 distinct CDR3 sequences in total; 30% to 35% of them show up just once. The top ten constitute 9.5% to 15% of the sample. Their antigens remain unidentified. Sequencing was performed on cultured CD8+ T cells from PBMCs, taken from culture after CMV antigen stimulation. These receptors were collected from a human donor in good health (CMV status not recorded). Some clones in this sample may be carry-over from other donors' samples.

The CDR3 region has the DNA TGTGCCAGCAGTCAAAACAGCCTCTCTGGAAACACCATATATTTT. Encoded protein: CASSQNSLSGNTIYF. The V gene is TRBV27, the J gene TRBJ1-3; D gene unclear. V lost 5 bases and J 0 bases, leaving 11 bases between the germline ends. The CDR3 extends over 15 amino acids. Germline V gene data show CDR1 as MNHEY and CDR2 as SMNVEV (reference sequence).

This clonotype has more than one count but fewer than ten. V is TRBV12-3 or TRBV12-4 and J is TRBJ1-2, with 8 bases fitting TRBD1. The CDR3 consists of 11 residues. J was trimmed by 13 bases and V by 4 bases; bases with no gene match: 5. The CDR3 nucleotides read TGTGCCAGCAGTTCGGGACAGGTTTTCACCTTC. Amino acid sequence: CASSSGQVFTF.

CDR3 loop: CASSLEATGTSYNEQFF. As DNA, the CDR3 is TGTGCCAGCAGCTTAGAGGCGACAGGGACCTCCTACAATGAGCAGTTCTTC. The J gene is TRBJ2-1, the V gene TRBV7-2; 7 bases are a match to TRBD1. CDR3 size: 17 residues. The germline V gene encodes CDR1 SGHTA and CDR2 FQGNSA. The V segment lost 1 base and the J segment 0 bases; nucleotides outside the gene matches: 6.

The chain combines TRBV6-1 with TRBJ1-5; TRBD1 matches 7 bases. Germline trimming cut 7 bases from V and 7 bases from J; bases unmatched to any gene: 10. The CDR3 has 14 amino acids. Germline V lookup: CDR1 MNHNS, CDR2 SASEGT. The CDR3, as DNA: TGTGCCAGCACCCTAGGGGGCGCGGGGCAGCCCCAGCATTTT. It codes for CASTLGGAGQPQHF.

The chain has TRBV9 and TRBJ1-3; tentatively, D is TRBD1 (5 bases). V gave up 0 bases and J gave up 2 bases, with 6 bases separating them. CDR3 length: 14 amino acids. Germline V gives CDR1 SGDLS, CDR2 YYNGEE. CDR3 amino acids: CASSVEGAGNTIYF. CDR3 bases: TGTGCCAGCAGCGTAGAAGGGGCTGGAAACACCATATATTTT.

This rearrangement joins TRBV12-3 or TRBV12-4 to TRBJ1-2; D gene ambiguous. V lost 4 bases and J 6 bases, leaving 12 bases between the germline ends. The CDR3 runs 13 residues. CDR3 DNA: TGTGCCAGCAGTTGGTCAGTCCCCGATGGCTACACCTTC. Encoded protein: CASSWSVPDGYTF.